This T cell receptor (beta chain) stems from a study of CD8 T cells in ankylosing spondylitis. With regard to this clonotype: Germline is not matched at one junction end, which may reflect a read error.

Making the TCR beta libraries involved quantitative 5'-RACE with molecular barcodes. TCRdb analysed the 5' RACE reads with MiXCR anew, one entry per CDR3 protein. The sample carries hundreds of thousands of distinct CDR3 sequences, 20% to 25% recorded once. Germline lookup yields CDR1 SGHAT and CDR2 FQNNGV. The CDR3 is 16 residues long. This sequence was found in a male donor with ankylosing spondylitis or in good health (not recorded which). The chain joins TRBV11-2 to TRBJ2-7; 7 bases are a match to TRBD2. Sequenced: blood, either unsorted or a sorted T cell fraction (not recorded which). The CDR3 DNA sequence: TGTGCCAGCGGCTTAGGGAGGGCGGGGACCCAGAGAGAGCAGTACTTC. It encodes CASGLGRAGTQREQYF.